The source of this T cell receptor beta chain is a study of identical twins. Whole-study findings and limits: Twins' excess sharing was less marked for out-of-frame beta sequences.

CDR3 length: 14 residues. Trimming pared 3 bases from V and 3 bases from J, leaving 13 bases between. Germline CDR1 reads SGHRS; CDR2 reads YFSETQ. This clonotype was observed a handful of times. Its antigen is still unknown. TCRdb itself ran the 5' RACE reads through MiXCR, one entry per CDR3 protein. Among over 600,000 distinct CDR3 sequences listed, 21% were seen once. These data also featured in a second study, about T cells expressing NK-cell markers. That work contributes: From sorted CD3+CD56+NKG2C+, CD3+CD56+NKG2C- and CD3+CD56-NKG2C+ T cells came the TCR beta repertoires.

The clonotype was recovered from a woman between 18 and 29 years old in good health. The rearrangement uses TRBV5-1 and TRBJ2-7; D perhaps matches TRBD2 (5 bases). Material for sequencing was PBMCs. The CDR3 reads CASSSDWDNYEQYF. CDR3 coding DNA: TGCGCCAGCAGCTCGGACTGGGATAACTACGAGCAGTACTTC.